This T cell receptor (beta chain) was captured by sequencing in a study of graft-versus-host responses after intestinal transplantation. CFSE-labeled responder cells (200,000) were plated with 200,000 irradiated, violet-dye-labeled stimulator cells. Profiling relied on immunoSEQ multiplex PCR, and the TCRdb table lists in-frame clones only, not all of them. This table holds 8,500 to 11,000 clones, over 30% found once. This clone was seen a handful of times. The CDR3 spans 14 residues. The V end was cut by 1 base, the J end by 0 bases, with 4 bases between. Germline V CDR1 and CDR2: ENHRY, SYGVKD. This receptor was taken from a human patient who received an intestinal transplant. The sample consisted of alloreactive CD8+ T cells from a mixed lymphocyte reaction culture, taken before intestinal transplant. Subset of the sample: CFSE-low proliferating T cells sorted from roughly six-day pre-transplant mixed lymphocyte reaction (GvH or HvG direction). V usage is TRBV10-3 and J usage is TRBJ1-5; D is undetermined. The CDR3 region has the DNA TGTGCCATCAGTGAGTTTTATAGCAATCAGCCCCAGCATTTT. Translating it yields CAISEFYSNQPQHF.